This TCR beta chain stems from a study of shared clonotypes between healthy human individuals. The study, taken as a whole, reports: Tissues were not sampled, only blood, and their repertoires likely differ.

Over several immunoSEQ plates, each subset's genomic DNA was distributed in even portions. This table comes from immunoSEQ multiplex PCR, and its TCRdb copy is limited to in-frame clones, with some not included. This table has about 2 million clones, approximately 94% appearing once. This clone has only one observation. Its antigen is as yet unknown. Naivety among CD8 cells was defined by CD45RO negativity and positive CCR7 selection, thereby excluding terminally differentiated effector memory CD45RA+ cells. Study donors comprised healthy, HIV-negative adults devoid of recent acute infection or vaccination. The material sequenced was naive CD8+ T cells sorted from blood. The receptor was derived from a man aged 18 to 35 in good health.

In DNA, the CDR3 is TGTGCCATCAGTGAGACGGGGGGACAGGGGAGCACAGATACGCAGTATTTT. Amino acids: CAISETGGQGSTDTQYF. This sequence joins TRBV10-3 and TRBJ2-3; 10 bases map to TRBD1. This CDR3 is 17 amino acids long. Unmatched junction bases numbered 5, after V lost 2 bases and J lost 0 bases. Germline CDR1 and CDR2: ENHRY and SYGVKD.